A selection of T cell receptor beta chains follows, all from one sample in a study of tumor-infiltrating lymphocytes in localized non-small cell lung cancer. Profiling relied on immunoSEQ multiplex PCR, and the TCRdb table lists in-frame clones only, not all of them. Of 20,000 to 30,000 clones listed, approximately 71% are singletons. Sample: lung tumor tissue. The receptors were gathered from a human donor with non-small cell lung cancer. The CDR3 runs from the conserved cysteine through the conserved F or W. A D gene is named only where the DNA matches it firmly. Rows may omit the clone size; those that give it use once, few, many or a size class.

j_gene | d_gene | abundance | v_gene | CDR3aa | CDR3nt
TRBJ1-1 | TRBD1 | - | TRBV5-1 | CASSTQGARETEAFF | TGCGCCAGCAGCACACAGGGGGCGCGAGAAACTGAAGCTTTCTTT
TRBJ2-2 | - | - | TRBV27 | CASSLHFLTAEDTGELFF | TGTGCCAGCAGTCTCCACTTTTTGACGGCCGAAGACACCGGGGAGCTGTTTTTT
TRBJ2-7 | - | - | TRBV7-9 | CASSLVTSGSHEQYF | TGTGCCAGCAGCTTAGTAACGAGTGGGTCCCACGAGCAGTACTTC
TRBJ1-2 | TRBD1 | - | TRBV18 | CASSPNAQGASYGYTF | TGTGCCAGCTCACCGAATGCCCAGGGGGCAAGCTATGGCTACACCTTC
TRBJ1-5 | - | few | TRBV2 | CASSDSNQPQHF | TGTGCCAGCAGTGACAGCAATCAGCCCCAGCATTTT
TRBJ1-1 | TRBD1 | - | TRBV28 | CASSSPPGQGFGRAFF | TGTGCCAGCAGTTCACCCCCGGGACAGGGTTTTGGTAGAGCTTTCTTT
TRBJ1-1 | - | - | TRBV5-4 | CASSLDRFKNTEAFF | TGTGCCAGCAGCCTGGACAGATTTAAAAACACTGAAGCTTTCTTT
TRBJ2-2 | TRBD1 | - | TRBV28 | CASSSPGGAGELFF | TGTGCCAGCAGTTCCCCAGGGGGCGCCGGGGAGCTGTTTTTT
TRBJ2-2 | - | - | TRBV6-4 | CASSDSTTGELFF | TGTGCCAGCAGTGACTCTACTACCGGGGAGCTGTTTTTT
TRBJ1-2 | - | - | TRBV27 | CASSSTGRVRRYGYTF | TGTGCCAGCAGTTCTACAGGAAGAGTCAGACGCTATGGCTACACCTTC
TRBJ1-1 | - | - | TRBV10-3 | CAISDPGFRANTEAFF | TGTGCCATCAGTGACCCAGGGTTTCGCGCGAACACTGAAGCTTTCTTT
TRBJ2-1 | - | - | TRBV11-2 | CASSLGSNFMLNEQFF | TGTGCCAGCAGCTTGGGGTCAAATTTTATGCTGAATGAGCAGTTCTTC
TRBJ1-2 | - | - | TRBV7-2 | CASSRDKVERYGYTF | TGTGCCAGCAGTCGAGACAAGGTGGAGAGGTATGGCTACACCTTC
TRBJ1-4 | - | - | TRBV13 | CASSLGQGGEKLFF | TGTGCCAGCAGCTTAGGACAGGGCGGTGAAAAACTGTTTTTT
TRBJ2-7 | - | - | TRBV27 | CASSFAGDIYEQYF | TGTGCCAGCAGCTTTGCCGGGGATATTTACGAGCAGTACTTC
TRBJ2-7 | - | - | TRBV28 | CASSHTYEQYF | TGTGCCAGCAGTCACACCTACGAGCAGTACTTC
TRBJ2-6 | TRBD2 | few | TRBV30 | CARRLAGNSGANVLTF | TGTGCCCGCCGACTAGCGGGGAACTCTGGGGCCAACGTCCTGACTTTC
TRBJ2-2 | - | - | TRBV29-1 | CSVENGATGELFF | TGCAGCGTTGAGAACGGAGCCACCGGGGAGCTGTTTTTT
TRBJ1-5 | TRBD1 | once | TRBV27 | CASRPPGQGNQPQHF | TGTGCCAGCAGGCCTCCGGGACAGGGTAATCAGCCCCAGCATTTT
TRBJ2-7 | TRBD2 | - | TRBV5-1 | CASSRTSGLLGEQYF | TGCGCCAGCAGCCGGACTAGCGGTCTGCTTGGGGAGCAGTACTTC
TRBJ1-4 | - | - | TRBV6-6 | CASSYGGTDEKLFF | TGTGCCAGCAGTTACGGGGGTACGGATGAAAAACTGTTTTTT
TRBJ2-1 | TRBD2 | - | TRBV18 | CASSLAGGNNEQFF | TGTGCCAGCTCACTAGCGGGAGGAAACAATGAGCAGTTCTTC
TRBJ2-7 | - | - | TRBV5-4 | CASSPGVSFDYEQYF | TGTGCCAGCAGCCCCGGGGTTAGCTTTGATTACGAGCAGTACTTC
TRBJ2-7 | - | - | TRBV27 | CASSLSPFTGIEEQYF | TGTGCCAGCAGTTTATCCCCCTTTACAGGGATCGAGGAGCAGTACTTC
TRBJ1-2 | - | - | TRBV27 | CASSLAGTRRGGYTF | TGTGCCAGCAGTTTGGCCGGGACTCGCCGGGGTGGCTACACCTTC